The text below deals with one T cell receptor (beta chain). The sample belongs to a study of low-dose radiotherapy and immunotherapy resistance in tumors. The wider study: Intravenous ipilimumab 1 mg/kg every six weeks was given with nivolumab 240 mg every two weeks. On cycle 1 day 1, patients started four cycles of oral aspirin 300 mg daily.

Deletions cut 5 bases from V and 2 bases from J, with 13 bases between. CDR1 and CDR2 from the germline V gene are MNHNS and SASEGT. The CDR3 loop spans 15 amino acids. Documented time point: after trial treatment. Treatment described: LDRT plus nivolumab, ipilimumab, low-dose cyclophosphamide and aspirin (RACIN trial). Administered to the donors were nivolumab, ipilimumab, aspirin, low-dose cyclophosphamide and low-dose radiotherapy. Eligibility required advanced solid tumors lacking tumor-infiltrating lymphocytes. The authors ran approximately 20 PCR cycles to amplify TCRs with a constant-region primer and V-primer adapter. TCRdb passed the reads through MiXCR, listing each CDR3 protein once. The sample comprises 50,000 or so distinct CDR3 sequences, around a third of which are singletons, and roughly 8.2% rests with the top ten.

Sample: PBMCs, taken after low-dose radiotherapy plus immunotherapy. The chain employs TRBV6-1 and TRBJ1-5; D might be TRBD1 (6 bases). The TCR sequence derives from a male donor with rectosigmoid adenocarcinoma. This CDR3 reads CASSRGGGGNQPQHF. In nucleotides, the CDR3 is TGTGCCAGCAGTAGAGGGGGAGGGGGCAATCAGCCCCAGCATTTT.